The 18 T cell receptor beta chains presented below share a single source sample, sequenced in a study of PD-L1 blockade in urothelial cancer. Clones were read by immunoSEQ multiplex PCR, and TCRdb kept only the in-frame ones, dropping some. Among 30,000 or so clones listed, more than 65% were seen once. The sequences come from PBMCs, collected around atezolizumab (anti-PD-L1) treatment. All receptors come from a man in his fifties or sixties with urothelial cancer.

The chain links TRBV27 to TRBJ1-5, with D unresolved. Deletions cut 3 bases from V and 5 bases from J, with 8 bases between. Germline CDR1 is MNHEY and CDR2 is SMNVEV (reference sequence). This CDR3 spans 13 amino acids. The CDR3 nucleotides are TGTGCCAGCAGTTTCGGTCAAGATCAGCCCCAGCATTTT. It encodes CASSFGQDQPQHF.

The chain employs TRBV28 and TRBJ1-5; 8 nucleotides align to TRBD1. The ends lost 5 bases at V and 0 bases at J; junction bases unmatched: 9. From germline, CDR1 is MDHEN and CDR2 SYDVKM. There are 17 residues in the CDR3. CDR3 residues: CASSTPGTGYSNQPQHF. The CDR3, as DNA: TGTGCCAGCAGTACCCCCGGGACAGGCTATAGCAATCAGCCCCAGCATTTT.

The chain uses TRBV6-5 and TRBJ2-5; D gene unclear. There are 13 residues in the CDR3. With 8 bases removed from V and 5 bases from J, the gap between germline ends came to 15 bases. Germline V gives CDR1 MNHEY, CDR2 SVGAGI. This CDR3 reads CASARLFRETQYF. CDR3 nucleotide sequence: TGTGCCAGCGCAAGGTTATTCAGGGAGACCCAGTACTTC.

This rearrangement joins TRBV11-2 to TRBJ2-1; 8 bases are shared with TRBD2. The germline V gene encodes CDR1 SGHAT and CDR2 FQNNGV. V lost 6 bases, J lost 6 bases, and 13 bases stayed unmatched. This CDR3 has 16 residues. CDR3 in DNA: TGTGCCAGCAGGTACCCCAATTGGCGGGGGGCCAATGAGCAGTTCTTC. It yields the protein CASRYPNWRGANEQFF. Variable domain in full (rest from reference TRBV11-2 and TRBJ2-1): EAGVAQSPRYKIIEKRQSVAFWCNPISGHATLYWYQQILGQGPKLLIQFQNNGVVDDSQLPKDRFSAERLKGVDSTLKIQPAKLEDSAVYLCASRYPNWRGANEQFFGPGTRLTVL.

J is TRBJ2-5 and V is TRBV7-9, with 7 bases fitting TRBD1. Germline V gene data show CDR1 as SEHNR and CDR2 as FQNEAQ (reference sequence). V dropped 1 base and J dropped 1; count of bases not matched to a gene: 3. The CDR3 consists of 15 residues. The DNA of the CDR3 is TGTGCCAGCAGCTTAGAGTCAGGGGGCCAAGAGACCCAGTACTTC. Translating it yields CASSLESGGQETQYF.

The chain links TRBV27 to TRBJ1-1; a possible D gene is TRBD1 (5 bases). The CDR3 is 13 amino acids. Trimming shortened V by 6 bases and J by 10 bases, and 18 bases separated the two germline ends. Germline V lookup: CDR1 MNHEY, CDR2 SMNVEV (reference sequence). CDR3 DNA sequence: TGTGCCAGCAGCCCCTCGGGGGGAAGAGGAGCTTTCTTT. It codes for CASSPSGGRGAFF.

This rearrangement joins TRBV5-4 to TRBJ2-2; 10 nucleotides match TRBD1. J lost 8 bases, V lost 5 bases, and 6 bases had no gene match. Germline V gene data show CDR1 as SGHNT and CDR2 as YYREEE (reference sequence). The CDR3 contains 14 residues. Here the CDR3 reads CASRWDRGGGELFF. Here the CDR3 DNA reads TGTGCCAGCAGATGGGACAGGGGAGGAGGGGAGCTGTTTTTT.

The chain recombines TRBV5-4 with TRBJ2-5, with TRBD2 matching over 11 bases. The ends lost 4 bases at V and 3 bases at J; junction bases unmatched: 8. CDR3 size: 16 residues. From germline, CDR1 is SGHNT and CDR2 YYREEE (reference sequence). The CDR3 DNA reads TGTGCCAGCAGCCAATCCAGACTAGCGGGGAAAGAGACCCAGTACTTC. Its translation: CASSQSRLAGKETQYF.

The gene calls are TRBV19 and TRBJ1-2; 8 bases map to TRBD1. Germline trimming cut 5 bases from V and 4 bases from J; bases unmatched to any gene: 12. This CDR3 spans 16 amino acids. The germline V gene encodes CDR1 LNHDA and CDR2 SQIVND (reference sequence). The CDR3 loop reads CASSSRAGTGLYGYTF. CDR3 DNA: TGTGCCAGTAGTTCTCGCGCCGGGACAGGTCTCTATGGCTACACCTTC. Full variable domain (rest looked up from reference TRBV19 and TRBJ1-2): DGGITQSPKYLFRKEGQNVTLSCEQNLNHDAMYWYRQDPGQGLRLIYYSQIVNDFQKGDIAEGYSVSREKKESFPLTVTSAQKNPTAFYLCASSSRAGTGLYGYTFGSGTRLTVV.

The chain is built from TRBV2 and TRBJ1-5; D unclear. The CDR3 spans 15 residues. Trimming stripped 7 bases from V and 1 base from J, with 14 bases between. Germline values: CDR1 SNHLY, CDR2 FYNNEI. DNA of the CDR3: TGTGCCAGCAATGCAAGACTCCAGAGCAATCAGCCCCAGCATTTT. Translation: CASNARLQSNQPQHF.

The CDR3 DNA sequence: TGTGCCAGCAGCCCGATGAGCGGCAGGGGTAACGAAAAACTGTTTTTT. This sequence encodes CASSPMSGRGNEKLFF. V and J are TRBV4-2 and TRBJ1-4, with D possibly matching TRBD1 (6 bases). CDR3 length: 16 residues. Germline V CDR1 and CDR2: LGHNA, YNFKEQ. Trimming removed 4 bases at V and 8 bases at J, with 20 bases between.

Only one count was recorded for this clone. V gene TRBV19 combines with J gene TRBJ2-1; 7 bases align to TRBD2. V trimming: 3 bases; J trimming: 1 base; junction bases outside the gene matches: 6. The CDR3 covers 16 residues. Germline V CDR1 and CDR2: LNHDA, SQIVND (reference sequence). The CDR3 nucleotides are TGTGCCAGTAGTATGAATTGGCGGGGGTCCTACAATGAGCAGTTCTTC. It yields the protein CASSMNWRGSYNEQFF.

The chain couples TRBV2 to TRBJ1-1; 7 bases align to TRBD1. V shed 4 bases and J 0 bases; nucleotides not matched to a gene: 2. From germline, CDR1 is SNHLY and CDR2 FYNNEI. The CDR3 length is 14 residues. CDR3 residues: CASSGQGLNTEAFF. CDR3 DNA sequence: TGTGCCAGCAGTGGACAGGGACTGAACACTGAAGCTTTCTTT. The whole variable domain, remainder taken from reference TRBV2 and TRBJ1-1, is EPEVTQTPSHQVTQMGQEVILRCVPISNHLYFYWYRQILGQKVEFLVSFYNNEISEKSEIFDDQFSVERPDGSNFTLKIRSTKLEDSAMYFCASSGQGLNTEAFFGQGTRLTVV.

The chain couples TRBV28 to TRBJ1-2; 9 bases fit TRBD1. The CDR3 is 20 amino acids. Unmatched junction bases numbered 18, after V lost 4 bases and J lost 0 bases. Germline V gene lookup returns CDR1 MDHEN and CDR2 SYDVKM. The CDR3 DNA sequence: TGTGCCAGCAGTTCGCAGATCATCCGGGACAGGGTACCAGCTAACTATGGCTACACCTTC. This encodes CASSSQIIRDRVPANYGYTF.

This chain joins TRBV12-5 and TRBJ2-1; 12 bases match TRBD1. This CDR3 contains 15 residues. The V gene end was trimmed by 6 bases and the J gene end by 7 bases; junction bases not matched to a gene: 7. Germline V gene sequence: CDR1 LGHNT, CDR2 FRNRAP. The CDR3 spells CASGTGQGASNEQFF. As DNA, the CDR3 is TGTGCTAGTGGGACGGGACAGGGGGCGTCGAATGAGCAGTTCTTC.

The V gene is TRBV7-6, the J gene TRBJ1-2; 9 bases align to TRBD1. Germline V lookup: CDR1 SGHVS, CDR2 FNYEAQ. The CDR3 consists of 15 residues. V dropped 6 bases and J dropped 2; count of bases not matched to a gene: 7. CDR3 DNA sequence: TGTGCCAGCAGTTTTCCGGGACAGGGAAACTATGGCTACACCTTC. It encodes CASSFPGQGNYGYTF.

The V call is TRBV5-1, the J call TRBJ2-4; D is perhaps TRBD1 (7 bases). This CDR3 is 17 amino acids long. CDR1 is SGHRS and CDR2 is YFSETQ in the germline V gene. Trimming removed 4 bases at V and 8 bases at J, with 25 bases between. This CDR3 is CASSLTWDRSWGDIQYF. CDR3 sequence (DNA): TGCGCCAGCAGCCTGACCTGGGACAGATCATGGGGGGACATTCAGTACTTC.

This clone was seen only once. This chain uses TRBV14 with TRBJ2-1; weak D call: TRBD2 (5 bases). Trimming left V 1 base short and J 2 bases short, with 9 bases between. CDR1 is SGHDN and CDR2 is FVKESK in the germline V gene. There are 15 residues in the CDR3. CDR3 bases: TGTGCCAGCAGCCAAGTTCGGGGAGCCTACAATGAGCAGTTCTTC. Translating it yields CASSQVRGAYNEQFF.